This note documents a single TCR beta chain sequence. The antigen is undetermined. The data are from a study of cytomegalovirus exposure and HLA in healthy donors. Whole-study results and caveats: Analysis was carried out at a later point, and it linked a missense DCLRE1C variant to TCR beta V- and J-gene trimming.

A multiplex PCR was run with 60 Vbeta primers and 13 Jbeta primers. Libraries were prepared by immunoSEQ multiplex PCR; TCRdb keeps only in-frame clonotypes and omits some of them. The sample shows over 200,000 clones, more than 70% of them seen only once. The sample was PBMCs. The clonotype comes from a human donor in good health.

The CDR3 loop reads CASSSGTGARSPLHF. Written as DNA, the CDR3 is TGTGCCAGCAGCTCCGGGACAGGGGCTCGATCACCCCTCCACTTT. The chain recombines TRBV27 with TRBJ1-6, with 10 bases matching TRBD1. Germline lookup yields CDR1 MNHEY and CDR2 SMNVEV (reference sequence). The V and J ends lost 6 bases and 10 bases, in that order; junction bases with no gene match: 9. The CDR3 is 15 residues long.